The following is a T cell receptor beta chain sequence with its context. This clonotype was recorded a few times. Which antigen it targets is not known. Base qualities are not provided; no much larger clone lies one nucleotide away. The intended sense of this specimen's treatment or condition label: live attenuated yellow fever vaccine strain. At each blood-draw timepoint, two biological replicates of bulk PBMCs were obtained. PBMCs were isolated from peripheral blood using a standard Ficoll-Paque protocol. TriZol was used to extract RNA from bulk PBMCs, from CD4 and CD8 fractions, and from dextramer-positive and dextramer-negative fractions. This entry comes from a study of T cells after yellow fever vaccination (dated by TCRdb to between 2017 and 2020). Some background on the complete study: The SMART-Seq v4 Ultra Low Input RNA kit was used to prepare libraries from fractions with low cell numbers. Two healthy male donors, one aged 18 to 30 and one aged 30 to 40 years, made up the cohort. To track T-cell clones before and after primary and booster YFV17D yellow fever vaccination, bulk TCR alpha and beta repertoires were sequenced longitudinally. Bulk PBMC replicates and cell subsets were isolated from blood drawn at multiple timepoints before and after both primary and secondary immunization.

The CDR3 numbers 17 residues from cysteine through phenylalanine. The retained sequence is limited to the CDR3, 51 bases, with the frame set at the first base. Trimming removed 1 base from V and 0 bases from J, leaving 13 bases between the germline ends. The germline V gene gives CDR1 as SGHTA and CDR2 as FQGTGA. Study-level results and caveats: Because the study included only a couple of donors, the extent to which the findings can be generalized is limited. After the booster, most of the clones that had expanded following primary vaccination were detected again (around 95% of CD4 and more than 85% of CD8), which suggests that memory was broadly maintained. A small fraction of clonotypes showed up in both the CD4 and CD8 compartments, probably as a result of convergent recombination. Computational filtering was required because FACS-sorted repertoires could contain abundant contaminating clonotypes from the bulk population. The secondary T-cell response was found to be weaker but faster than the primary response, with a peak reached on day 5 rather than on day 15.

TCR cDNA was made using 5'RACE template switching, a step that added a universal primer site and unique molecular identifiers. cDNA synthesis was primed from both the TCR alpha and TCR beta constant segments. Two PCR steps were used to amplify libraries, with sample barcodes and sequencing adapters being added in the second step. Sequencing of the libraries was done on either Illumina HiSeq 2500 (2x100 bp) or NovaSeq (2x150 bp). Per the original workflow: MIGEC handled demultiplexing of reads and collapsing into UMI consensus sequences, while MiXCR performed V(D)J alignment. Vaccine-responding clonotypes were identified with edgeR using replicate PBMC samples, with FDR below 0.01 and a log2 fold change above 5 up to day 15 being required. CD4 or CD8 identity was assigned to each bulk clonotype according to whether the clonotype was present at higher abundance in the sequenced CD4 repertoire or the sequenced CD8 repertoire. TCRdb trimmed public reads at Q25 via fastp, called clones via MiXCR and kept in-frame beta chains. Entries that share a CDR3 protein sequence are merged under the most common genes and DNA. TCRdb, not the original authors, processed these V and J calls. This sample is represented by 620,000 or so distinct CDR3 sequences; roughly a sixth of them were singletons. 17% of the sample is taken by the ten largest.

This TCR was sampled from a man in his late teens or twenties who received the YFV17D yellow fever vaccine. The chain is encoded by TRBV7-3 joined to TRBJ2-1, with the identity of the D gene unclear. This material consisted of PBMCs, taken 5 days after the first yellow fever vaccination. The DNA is TGTGCCAGCAGCTTAAGTCGATCGGGTAGCTCCTACAATGAGCAGTTCTTC. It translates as CASSLSRSGSSYNEQFF.